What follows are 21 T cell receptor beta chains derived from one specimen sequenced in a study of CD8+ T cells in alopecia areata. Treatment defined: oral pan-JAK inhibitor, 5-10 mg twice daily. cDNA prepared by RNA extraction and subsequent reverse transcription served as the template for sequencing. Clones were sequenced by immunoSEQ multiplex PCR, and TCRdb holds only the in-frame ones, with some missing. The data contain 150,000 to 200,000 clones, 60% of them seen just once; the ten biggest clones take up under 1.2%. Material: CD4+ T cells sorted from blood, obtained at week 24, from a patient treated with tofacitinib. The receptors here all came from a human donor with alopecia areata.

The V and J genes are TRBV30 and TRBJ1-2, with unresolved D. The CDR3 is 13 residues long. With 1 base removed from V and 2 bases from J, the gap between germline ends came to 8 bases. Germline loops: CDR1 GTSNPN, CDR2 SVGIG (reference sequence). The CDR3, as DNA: TGTGCCTGGAGTGAGGGTCTAAACTATGGCTACACCTTC. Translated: CAWSEGLNYGYTF.

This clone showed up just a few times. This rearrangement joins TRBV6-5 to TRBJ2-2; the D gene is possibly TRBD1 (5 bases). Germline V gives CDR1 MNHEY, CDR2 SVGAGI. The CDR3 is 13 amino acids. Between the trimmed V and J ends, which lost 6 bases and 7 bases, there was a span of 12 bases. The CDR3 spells CASSLTVSGELFF. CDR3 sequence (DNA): TGTGCCAGCAGCCTGACAGTAAGCGGGGAGCTGTTTTTT.

CDR3 DNA sequence: TGCAGCGTTAAGGGCCTTATTCGCCCTGAAGCTTTCTTT. It specifies CSVKGLIRPEAFF. The V call is TRBV29-1, the J call TRBJ1-1; D is ambiguous. The ends were cut back, 5 bases at V and 6 bases at J, with 16 bases in the middle. Germline assignment: CDR1 SQVTM and CDR2 ANQGSEA. CDR3 length equals 13 residues.

The CDR3 spells CASSQGIAGYNEQFF. The DNA of the CDR3 is TGTGCCAGCAGCCAAGGTATAGCGGGGTACAATGAGCAGTTCTTC. This chain connects TRBV4-2 to TRBJ2-1; 8 positions agree with TRBD2. With 1 base clipped from V and 4 bases from J, the junction kept 3 bases outside the gene matches. Per the germline V gene, CDR1 is LGHNA and CDR2 is YNFKEQ. The CDR3 loop spans 15 amino acids.

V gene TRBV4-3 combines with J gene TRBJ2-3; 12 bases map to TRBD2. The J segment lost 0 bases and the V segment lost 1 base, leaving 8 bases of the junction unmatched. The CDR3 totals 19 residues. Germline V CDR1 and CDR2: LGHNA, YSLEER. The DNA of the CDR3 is TGCGCCAGCAGCCAAGCCGGACTAGCGGGGTCCTCTAGCACAGATACGCAGTATTTT. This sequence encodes CASSQAGLAGSSSTDTQYF.

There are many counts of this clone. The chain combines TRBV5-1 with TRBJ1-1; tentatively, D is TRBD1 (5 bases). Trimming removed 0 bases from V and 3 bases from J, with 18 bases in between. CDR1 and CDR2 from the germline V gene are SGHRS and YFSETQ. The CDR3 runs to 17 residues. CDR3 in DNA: TGCGCCAGCAGCTTGGATAGTACAGGAGTGATGTACACTGAAGCTTTCTTT. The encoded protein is CASSLDSTGVMYTEAFF.

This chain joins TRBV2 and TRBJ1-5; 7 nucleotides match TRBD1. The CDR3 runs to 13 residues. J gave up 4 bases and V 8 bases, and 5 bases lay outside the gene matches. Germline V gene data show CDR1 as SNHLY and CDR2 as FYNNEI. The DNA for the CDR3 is TGTGCCAGCGGAACACAGGGGAATCAGCCCCAGCATTTT. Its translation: CASGTQGNQPQHF.

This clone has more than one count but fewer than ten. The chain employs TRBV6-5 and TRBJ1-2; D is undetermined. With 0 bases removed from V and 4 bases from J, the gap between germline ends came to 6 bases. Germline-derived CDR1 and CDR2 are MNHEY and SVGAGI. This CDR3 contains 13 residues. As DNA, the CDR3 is TGTGCCAGCAGTTACTCGCCGCGCTATGGCTACACCTTC. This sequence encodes CASSYSPRYGYTF.

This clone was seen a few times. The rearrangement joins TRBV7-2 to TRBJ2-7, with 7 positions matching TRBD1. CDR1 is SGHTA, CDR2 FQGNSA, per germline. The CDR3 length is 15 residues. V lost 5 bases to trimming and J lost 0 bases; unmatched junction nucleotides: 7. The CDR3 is CASSRWTGSSYEQYF. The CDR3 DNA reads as TGTGCCAGCAGCAGATGGACAGGAAGCTCCTACGAGCAGTACTTC.

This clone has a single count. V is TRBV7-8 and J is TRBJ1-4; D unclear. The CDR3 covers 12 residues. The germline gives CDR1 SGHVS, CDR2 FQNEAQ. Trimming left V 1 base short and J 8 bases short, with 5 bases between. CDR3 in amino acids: CASSLVREKLFF. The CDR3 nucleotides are TGTGCCAGCAGCTTAGTCCGGGAAAAACTGTTTTTT.

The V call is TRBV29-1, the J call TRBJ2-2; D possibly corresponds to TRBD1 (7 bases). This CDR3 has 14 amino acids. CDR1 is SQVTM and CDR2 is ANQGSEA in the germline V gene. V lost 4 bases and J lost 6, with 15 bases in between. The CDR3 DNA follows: TGCAGCGTTGCAGCGCTCAGGGGGGCCGGGGAGCTGTTTTTT. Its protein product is CSVAALRGAGELFF.

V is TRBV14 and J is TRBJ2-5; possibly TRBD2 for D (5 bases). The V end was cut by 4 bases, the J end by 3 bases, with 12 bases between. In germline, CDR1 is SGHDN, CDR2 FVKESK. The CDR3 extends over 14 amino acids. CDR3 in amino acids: CASSPVAREETQYF. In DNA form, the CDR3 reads TGTGCCAGCAGCCCAGTAGCGAGAGAAGAGACCCAGTACTTC.

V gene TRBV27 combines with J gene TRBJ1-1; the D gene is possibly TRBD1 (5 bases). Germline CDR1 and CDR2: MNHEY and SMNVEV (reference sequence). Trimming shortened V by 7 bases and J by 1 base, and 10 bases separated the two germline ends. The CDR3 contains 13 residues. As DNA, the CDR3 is TGTGCCAGCATCCGGGACGGGAACACTGAAGCTTTCTTT. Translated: CASIRDGNTEAFF.

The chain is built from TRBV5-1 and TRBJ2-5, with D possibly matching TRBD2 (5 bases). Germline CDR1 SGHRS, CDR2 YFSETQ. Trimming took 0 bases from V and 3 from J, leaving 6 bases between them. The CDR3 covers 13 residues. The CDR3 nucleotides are TGCGCCAGCAGCTTGGGTAGCGAAGAGACCCAGTACTTC. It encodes CASSLGSEETQYF.

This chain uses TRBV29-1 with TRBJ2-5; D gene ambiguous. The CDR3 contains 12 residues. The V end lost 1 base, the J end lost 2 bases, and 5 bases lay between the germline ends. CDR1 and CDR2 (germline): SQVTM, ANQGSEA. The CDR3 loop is CSVEVTQETQYF. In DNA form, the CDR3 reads TGCAGCGTTGAAGTAACTCAAGAGACCCAGTACTTC.

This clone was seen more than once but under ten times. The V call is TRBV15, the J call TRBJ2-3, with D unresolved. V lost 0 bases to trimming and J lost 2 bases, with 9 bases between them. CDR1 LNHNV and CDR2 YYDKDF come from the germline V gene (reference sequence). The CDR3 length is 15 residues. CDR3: CATSRDADNTDTQYF. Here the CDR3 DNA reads TGTGCCACCAGCAGAGACGCGGATAACACAGATACGCAGTATTTT.

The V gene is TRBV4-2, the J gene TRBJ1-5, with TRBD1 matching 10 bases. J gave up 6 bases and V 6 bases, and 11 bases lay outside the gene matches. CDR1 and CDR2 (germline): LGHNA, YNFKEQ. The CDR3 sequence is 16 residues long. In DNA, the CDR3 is TGTGCCAGCAGTACTACGACAGGGGGCAATAGTCAGCCCCAGCATTTT. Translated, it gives CASSTTTGGNSQPQHF.

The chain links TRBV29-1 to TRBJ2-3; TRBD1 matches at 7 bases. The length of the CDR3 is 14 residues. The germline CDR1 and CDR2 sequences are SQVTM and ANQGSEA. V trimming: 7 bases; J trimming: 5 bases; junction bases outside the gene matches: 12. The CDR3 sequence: CSAEEGQWGDTQYF. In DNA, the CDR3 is TGCAGCGCCGAAGAGGGACAGTGGGGAGATACGCAGTATTTT.

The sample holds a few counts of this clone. CDR3 protein: CASSQGWEDRNGYTF. The CDR3 DNA sequence: TGTGCCAGCAGCCAAGGGTGGGAGGATAGGAATGGCTACACCTTC. This rearrangement joins TRBV4-2 to TRBJ1-2; no clear D. V lost 1 base, J lost 6 bases, and 15 bases lay in between. There are 15 residues in the CDR3. Germline lookup yields CDR1 LGHNA and CDR2 YNFKEQ.

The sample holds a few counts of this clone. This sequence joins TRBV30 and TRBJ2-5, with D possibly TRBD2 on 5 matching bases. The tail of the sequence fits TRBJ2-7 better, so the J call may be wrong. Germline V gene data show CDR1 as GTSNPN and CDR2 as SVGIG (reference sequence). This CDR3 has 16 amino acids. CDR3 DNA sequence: TGTGCCTGGAGTGAACATGTTCCTCTGAGGGAGTACGAGCAGTACTTC. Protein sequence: CAWSEHVPLREYEQYF.

CDR3 coding DNA: TGTGCCAGCAGCTTCGCCGGGACTAGCGGGGGTAGCTACGAGCAGTACTTC. As protein: CASSFAGTSGGSYEQYF. The chain joins TRBV5-6 to TRBJ2-7, with 14 bases matching TRBD2. Trimming cost V 2 bases and J 3 bases; bases outside gene matches: 7. The CDR3 runs to 17 residues. The V gene's germline CDR1 is SGHDT and CDR2 YYEEEE.